Detailed here is one T cell receptor beta chain. What it binds is not known. The CDR3 extends over 12 amino acids. Germline-derived CDR1 and CDR2 are LNHNV and YYDKDF (reference sequence). cDNA encoding TCR beta was synthesized via 5'RACE template switching incorporating UMIs. Following a re-call of the 5' RACE reads, TCRdb has one entry per CDR3 protein and lacks DNA. In all, the sample yields 90,000 to 130,000 distinct CDR3 sequences. This record belongs to a study of T cells expressing NK-cell markers. On the study more broadly: Each TCR beta repertoire originated in sorted T cells that were CD3+CD56+NKG2C+, CD3+CD56+NKG2C- or CD3+CD56-NKG2C+. Among the eight sequenced donors, seven tested HCMV-seropositive and one tested seronegative.

Study-wide findings and caveats: Top CD8+ clonotypes included the dominant CD3+CD56+NKG2C+ clonotypes in several donors.

This clonotype was obtained from a woman aged 18 to 75 in good health. This chain links TRBV15 with TRBJ2-3; TCRdb names TRBD2, which stays unverified in the absence of DNA. The sample taken for sequencing was blood T cells: a sorted CD56 or NKG2C T cell subset, CD4+ or CD8+ T cells, or bulk PBMC T cells (not recorded which). The chain's CDR3 is CATTGAKGTQYF. Full variable domain (missing parts from reference TRBV15 and TRBJ2-3): DAMVIQNPRYQVTQFGKPVTLSCSQTLNHNVMYWYQQKSSQAPKLLFHYYDKDFNNEADTPDNFQSRRPNTSFCFLDIRSPGLGDTAMYLCATTGAKGTQYFGPGTRLTVL.